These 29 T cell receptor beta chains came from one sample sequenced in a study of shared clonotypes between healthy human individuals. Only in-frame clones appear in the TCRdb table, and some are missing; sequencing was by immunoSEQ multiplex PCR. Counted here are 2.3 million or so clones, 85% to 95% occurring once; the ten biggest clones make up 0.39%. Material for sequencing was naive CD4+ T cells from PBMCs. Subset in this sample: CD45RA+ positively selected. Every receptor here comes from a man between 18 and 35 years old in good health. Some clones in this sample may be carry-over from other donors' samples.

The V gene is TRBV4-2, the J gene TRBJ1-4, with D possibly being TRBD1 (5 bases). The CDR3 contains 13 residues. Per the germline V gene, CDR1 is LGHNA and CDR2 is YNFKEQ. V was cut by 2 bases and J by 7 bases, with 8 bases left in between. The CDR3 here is CASSQSGPEKLFF. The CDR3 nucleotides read TGTGCCAGCAGCCAATCGGGGCCTGAAAAACTGTTTTTT.

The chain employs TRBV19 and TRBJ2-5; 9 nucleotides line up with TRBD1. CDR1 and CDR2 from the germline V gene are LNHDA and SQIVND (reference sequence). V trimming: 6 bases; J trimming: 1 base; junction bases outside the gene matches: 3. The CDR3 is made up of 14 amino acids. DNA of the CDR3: TGTGCCAGTAGGAGACAGGGGGGCCAAGAGACCCAGTACTTC. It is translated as CASRRQGGQETQYF.

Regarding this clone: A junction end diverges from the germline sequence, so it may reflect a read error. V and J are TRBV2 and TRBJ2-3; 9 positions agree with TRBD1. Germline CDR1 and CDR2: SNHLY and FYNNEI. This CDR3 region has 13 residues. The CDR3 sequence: CASSLGETGGINF. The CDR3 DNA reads TGTGCCAGCAGTCTAGGTGAAACAGGGGGCATCAATTTT. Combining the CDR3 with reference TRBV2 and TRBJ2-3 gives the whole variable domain EPEVTQTPSHQVTQMGQEVILRCVPISNHLYFYWYRQILGQKVEFLVSFYNNEISEKSEIFDDQFSVERPDGSNFTLKIRSTKLEDSAMYFCASSLGETGGINFGPGTRLTVL.

The CDR3 protein is CASTAGWAETQYF. The CDR3 DNA reads TGTGCCAGCACCGCCGGTTGGGCAGAGACCCAGTACTTC. V usage is TRBV7-2 and J usage is TRBJ2-5, with D unclear. In germline, CDR1 is SGHTA, CDR2 FQGNSA. Deletions cut 7 bases from V and 4 bases from J, with 13 bases between. CDR3 length: 13 residues.

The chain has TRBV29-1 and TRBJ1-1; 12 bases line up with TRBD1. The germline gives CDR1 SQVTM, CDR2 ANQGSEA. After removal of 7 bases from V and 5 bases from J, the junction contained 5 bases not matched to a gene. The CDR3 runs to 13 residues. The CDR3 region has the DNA TGCAGCGGGGACAGGGGGCTAAATACTGAAGCTTTCTTT. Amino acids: CSGDRGLNTEAFF.

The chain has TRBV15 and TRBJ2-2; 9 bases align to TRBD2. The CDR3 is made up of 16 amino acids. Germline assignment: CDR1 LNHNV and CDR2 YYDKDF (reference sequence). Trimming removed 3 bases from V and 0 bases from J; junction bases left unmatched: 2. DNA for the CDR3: TGTGCCACCAGCAGTAGACTAGCGGCGAACACCGGGGAGCTGTTTTTT. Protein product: CATSSRLAANTGELFF. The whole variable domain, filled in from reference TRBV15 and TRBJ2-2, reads DAMVIQNPRYQVTQFGKPVTLSCSQTLNHNVMYWYQQKSSQAPKLLFHYYDKDFNNEADTPDNFQSRRPNTSFCFLDIRSPGLGDTAMYLCATSSRLAANTGELFFGEGSRLTVL.

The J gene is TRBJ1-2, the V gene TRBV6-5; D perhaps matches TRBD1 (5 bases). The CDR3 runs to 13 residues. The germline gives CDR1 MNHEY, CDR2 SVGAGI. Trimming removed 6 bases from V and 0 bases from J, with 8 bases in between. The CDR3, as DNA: TGTGCCAGCAGGGTGACAGCTAACTATGGCTACACCTTC. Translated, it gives CASRVTANYGYTF.

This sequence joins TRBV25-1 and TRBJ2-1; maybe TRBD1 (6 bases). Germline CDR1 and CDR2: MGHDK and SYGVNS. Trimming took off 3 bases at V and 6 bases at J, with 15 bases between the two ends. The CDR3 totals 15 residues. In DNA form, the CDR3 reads TGTGCCAGCAGTGATGACAGGAAGTTAATCAATGAGCAGTTCTTC. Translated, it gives CASSDDRKLINEQFF.

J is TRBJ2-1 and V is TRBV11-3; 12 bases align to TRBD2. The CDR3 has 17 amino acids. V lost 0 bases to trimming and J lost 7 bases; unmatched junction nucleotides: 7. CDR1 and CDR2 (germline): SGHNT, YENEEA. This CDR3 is CASSLDKTSGRKNEQFF. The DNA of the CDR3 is TGTGCCAGCAGCTTAGATAAAACTAGCGGGAGGAAGAATGAGCAGTTCTTC.

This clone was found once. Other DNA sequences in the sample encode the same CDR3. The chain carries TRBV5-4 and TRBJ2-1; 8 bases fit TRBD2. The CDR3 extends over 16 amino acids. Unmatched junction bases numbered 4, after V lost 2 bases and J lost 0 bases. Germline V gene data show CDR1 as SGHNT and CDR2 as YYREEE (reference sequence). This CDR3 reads CASSFAGGSSYNEQFF. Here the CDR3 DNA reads TGTGCCAGCAGCTTCGCGGGGGGTAGCTCCTACAATGAGCAGTTCTTC.

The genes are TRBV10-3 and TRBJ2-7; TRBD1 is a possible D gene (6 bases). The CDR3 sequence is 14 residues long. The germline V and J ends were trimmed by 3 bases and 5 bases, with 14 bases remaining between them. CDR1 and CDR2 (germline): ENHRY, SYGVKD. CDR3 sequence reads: CAISDRDTLNEQYF. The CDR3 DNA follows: TGTGCCATCAGTGACCGGGACACTCTGAACGAGCAGTACTTC.

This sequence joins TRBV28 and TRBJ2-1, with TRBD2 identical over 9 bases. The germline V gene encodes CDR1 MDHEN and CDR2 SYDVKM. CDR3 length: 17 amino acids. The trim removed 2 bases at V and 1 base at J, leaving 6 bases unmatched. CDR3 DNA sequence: TGTGCCAGCAGTTTACGAATTACTAGCGGGTCCTACAATGAGCAGTTCTTC. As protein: CASSLRITSGSYNEQFF.

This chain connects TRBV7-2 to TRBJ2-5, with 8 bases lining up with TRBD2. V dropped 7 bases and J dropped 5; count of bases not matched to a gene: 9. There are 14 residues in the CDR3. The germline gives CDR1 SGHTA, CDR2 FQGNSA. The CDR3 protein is CASIRAGAGETQYF. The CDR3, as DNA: TGTGCCAGCATCAGAGCGGGAGCCGGGGAGACCCAGTACTTC.

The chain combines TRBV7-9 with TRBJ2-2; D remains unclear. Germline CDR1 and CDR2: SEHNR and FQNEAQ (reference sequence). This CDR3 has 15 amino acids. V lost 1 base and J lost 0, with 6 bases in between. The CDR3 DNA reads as TGTGCCAGCAGCTTAGGAGGTGCGAACACCGGGGAGCTGTTTTTT. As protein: CASSLGGANTGELFF.

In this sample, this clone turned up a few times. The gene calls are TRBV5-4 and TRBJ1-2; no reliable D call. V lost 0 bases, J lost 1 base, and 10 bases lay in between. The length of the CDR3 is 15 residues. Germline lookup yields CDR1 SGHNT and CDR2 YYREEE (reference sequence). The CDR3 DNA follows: TGTGCCAGCAGCTTGGCCCCAGGCCTTAACTATGGCTACACCTTC. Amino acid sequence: CASSLAPGLNYGYTF.

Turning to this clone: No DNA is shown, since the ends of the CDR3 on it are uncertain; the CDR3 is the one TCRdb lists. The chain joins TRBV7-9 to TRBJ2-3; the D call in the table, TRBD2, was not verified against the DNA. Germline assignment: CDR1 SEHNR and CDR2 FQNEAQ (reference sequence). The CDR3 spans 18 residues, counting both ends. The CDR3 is CASSASEGLRRRTDTQYF.

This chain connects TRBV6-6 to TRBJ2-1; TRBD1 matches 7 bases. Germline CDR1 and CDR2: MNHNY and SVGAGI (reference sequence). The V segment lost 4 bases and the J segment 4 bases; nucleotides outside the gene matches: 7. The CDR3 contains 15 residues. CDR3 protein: CASSWDRAQYNEQFF. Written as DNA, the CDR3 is TGTGCCAGCAGTTGGGACAGAGCCCAATACAATGAGCAGTTCTTC.

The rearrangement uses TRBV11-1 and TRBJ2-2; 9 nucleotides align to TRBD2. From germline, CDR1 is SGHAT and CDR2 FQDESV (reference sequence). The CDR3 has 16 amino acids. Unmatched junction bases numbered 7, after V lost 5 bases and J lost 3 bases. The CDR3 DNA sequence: TGTGCCAGCAGCCTACTAGCGGGCTGGGACACCGGGGAGCTGTTTTTT. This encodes CASSLLAGWDTGELFF.

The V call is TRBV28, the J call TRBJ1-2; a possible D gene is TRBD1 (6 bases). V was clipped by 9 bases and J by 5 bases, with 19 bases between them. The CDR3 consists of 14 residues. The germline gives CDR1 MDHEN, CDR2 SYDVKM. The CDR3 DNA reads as TGTGCCAGTTACAGACTCGAAGGGGGTTATGGCTACACCTTC. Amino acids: CASYRLEGGYGYTF.

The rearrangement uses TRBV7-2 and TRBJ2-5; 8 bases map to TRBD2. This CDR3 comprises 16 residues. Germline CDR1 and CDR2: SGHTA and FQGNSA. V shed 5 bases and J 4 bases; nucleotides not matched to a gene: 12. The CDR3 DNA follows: TGTGCCAGCAGCCCCCGAATTGGGGCGGGAGGAGAGACCCAGTACTTC. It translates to CASSPRIGAGGETQYF.

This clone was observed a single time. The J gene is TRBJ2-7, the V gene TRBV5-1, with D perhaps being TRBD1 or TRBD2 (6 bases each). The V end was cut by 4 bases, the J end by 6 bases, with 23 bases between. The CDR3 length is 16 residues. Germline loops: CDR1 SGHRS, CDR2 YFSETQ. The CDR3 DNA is TGCGCCAGCAGCCCGAACTCGGCGGAGAGGGGGGCCGAGCAGTACTTC. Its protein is CASSPNSAERGAEQYF.

DNA of the CDR3: TGTGCCAGCAGCTTACGTCAGCGGGAGGGTCCCGTGGGAACAGATACGCAGTATTTT. This sequence encodes CASSLRQREGPVGTDTQYF. The chain joins TRBV7-3 to TRBJ2-3, with 10 bases identical to TRBD2. Germline CDR1 and CDR2: SGHTA and FQGTGA. This CDR3 contains 19 residues. With 2 bases clipped from V and 3 bases from J, the junction kept 14 bases outside the gene matches.

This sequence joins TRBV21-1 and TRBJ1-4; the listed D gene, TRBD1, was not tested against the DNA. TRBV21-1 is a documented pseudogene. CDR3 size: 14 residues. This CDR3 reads CASSKWQGAEKLFF. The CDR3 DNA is TGTGCCAGCAGCAAATGGCAGGGGGCGGAAAAACTGTTTTTT.

Written as DNA, the CDR3 is TGTGCCAGCTCGCGCTACACGGATCCTAATGAAAAACTGTTTTTT. Translating it yields CASSRYTDPNEKLFF. This rearrangement joins TRBV18 to TRBJ1-4; D gene unclear. Per the germline V gene, CDR1 is KGHSH and CDR2 is LQKENI. Trimming removed 6 bases at V and 3 bases at J, with 14 bases between. The CDR3 runs 15 residues. The full variable domain, rest sourced from reference TRBV18 and TRBJ1-4, is NAGVMQNPRHLVRRRGQEARLRCSPMKGHSHVYWYRQLPEEGLKFMVYLQKENIIDESGMPKERFSAEFPKEGPSILRIQQVVRGDSAAYFCASSRYTDPNEKLFFGSGTQLSVL.

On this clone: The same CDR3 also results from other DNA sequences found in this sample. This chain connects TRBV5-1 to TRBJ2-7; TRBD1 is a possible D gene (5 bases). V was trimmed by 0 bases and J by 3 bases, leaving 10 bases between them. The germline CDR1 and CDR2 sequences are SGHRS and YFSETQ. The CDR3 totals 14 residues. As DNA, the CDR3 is TGCGCCAGCAGCTTGGAGCAGGGCCTCTACGAGCAGTACTTC. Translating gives CASSLEQGLYEQYF.

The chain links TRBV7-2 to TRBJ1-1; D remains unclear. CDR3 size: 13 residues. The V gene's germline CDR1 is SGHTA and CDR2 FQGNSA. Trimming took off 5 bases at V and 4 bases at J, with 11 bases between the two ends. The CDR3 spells CASSLTQSTEAFF. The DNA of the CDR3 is TGTGCCAGCAGCCTCACACAGAGCACTGAAGCTTTCTTT.

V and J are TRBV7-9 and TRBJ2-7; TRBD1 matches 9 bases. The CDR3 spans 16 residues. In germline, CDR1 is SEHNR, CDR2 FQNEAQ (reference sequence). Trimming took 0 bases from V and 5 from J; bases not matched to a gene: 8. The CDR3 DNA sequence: TGTGCCAGCAGCTTAGCGATGGGACAGGGCGTCCACGAGCAGTACTTC. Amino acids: CASSLAMGQGVHEQYF.

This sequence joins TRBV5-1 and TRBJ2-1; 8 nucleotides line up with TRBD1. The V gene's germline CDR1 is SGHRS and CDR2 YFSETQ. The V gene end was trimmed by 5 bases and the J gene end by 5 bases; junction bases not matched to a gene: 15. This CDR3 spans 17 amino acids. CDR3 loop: CASRLLYAGQANNEQFF. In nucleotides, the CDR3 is TGCGCCAGCAGGTTACTCTACGCGGGACAGGCGAACAATGAGCAGTTCTTC.

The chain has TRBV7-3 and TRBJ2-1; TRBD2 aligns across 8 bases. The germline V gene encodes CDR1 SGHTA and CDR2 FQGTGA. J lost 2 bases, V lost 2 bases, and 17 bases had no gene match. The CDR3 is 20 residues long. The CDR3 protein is CASSLHLAGTRQNPYNEQFF. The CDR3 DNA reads TGTGCCAGCAGCTTACATTTAGCGGGAACACGCCAGAATCCCTACAATGAGCAGTTCTTC.